This entry lists 11 T cell receptor beta chains sequenced from one sample in a study of T cell repertoires in cytomegalovirus infection (dated by TCRdb to the late 2010s). These reads were obtained on an Illumina HiSeq 1500. TCRdb took the public reads, trimmed them with fastp at Q25, ran MiXCR for clone calling and kept in-frame beta chains. CDR3 protein duplicates are merged, each entry listing the most common genes and DNA. This sample is represented by a few hundred thousand distinct CDR3 sequences; 9% to 9.5% of them were singletons. The ten top clones hold about 3.9% of the sample. Specimen: PBMCs. Receptors were obtained from a human donor in good health (CMV status not recorded). Some clones in this sample may be carry-over from other donors' samples.

This clonotype was seen a handful of times. One end of the junction is discordant with germline, which a read error may explain. This sequence joins TRBV4-1 and TRBJ2-7; D unresolved. The CDR3 runs 13 residues. Germline V gene sequence: CDR1 MGHRA, CDR2 YSYEKL. CDR3: CASSQDWSYEQYF. CDR3 DNA: TGTGCCAGCAGCCAAGATTGGAGCTACGAGCAGTACTTC.

This clonotype was picked up many times. This sequence joins TRBV4-3 and TRBJ1-1; D is ambiguous. The CDR3 is made up of 13 amino acids. V dropped 1 base and J dropped 6 bases, with 9 bases sitting between them. The germline V gene encodes CDR1 LGHNA and CDR2 YSLEER. The CDR3 sequence: CASSQGTGSEAFF. In DNA, the CDR3 is TGCGCCAGCAGCCAAGGAACTGGTTCTGAAGCTTTCTTT.

This clonotype was picked up many times. V usage is TRBV10-3 and J usage is TRBJ1-5; no clear D gene. With 0 bases removed from V and 4 bases from J, the gap between germline ends came to 7 bases. The germline CDR1 and CDR2 sequences are ENHRY and SYGVKD. The CDR3 has 14 residues. CDR3 in DNA: TGTGCCATCAGTGAGTCGGGCGGTAATCAGCCCCAGCATTTT. This gives the protein CAISESGGNQPQHF.

This clonotype was observed a handful of times. V and J are TRBV10-3 and TRBJ2-7; tentative D call: TRBD2 (5 bases). V lost 3 bases and J lost 5, with 14 bases in between. Germline V gene lookup returns CDR1 ENHRY and CDR2 SYGVKD. The CDR3 is made up of 14 amino acids. The CDR3 here is CAISDLASSNEQYF. CDR3 nucleotides: TGTGCCATCAGTGACCTAGCATCGTCAAACGAGCAGTACTTC.

This clonotype was observed at least ten times. The chain carries TRBV7-9 and TRBJ2-7, with D hard to call. The V gene lost 3 bases and the J gene lost 0 bases, with 12 bases spanning the gap. Per the germline V gene, CDR1 is SEHNR and CDR2 is FQNEAQ (reference sequence). This CDR3 region has 15 residues. In DNA, the CDR3 is TGTGCCAGCAGCTTGAGGCTGGCGACCTCCTACGAGCAGTACTTC. Translated, it gives CASSLRLATSYEQYF. Drawing the rest from reference TRBV7-9 and TRBJ2-7, the complete variable domain is DTGVSQNPRHKITKRGQNVTFRCDPISEHNRLYWYRQTLGQGPEFLTYFQNEAQLEKSRLLSDRFSAERPKGSFSTLEIQRTEQGDSAMYLCASSLRLATSYEQYFGPGTRLTVT.

This clonotype was observed many times. The V gene is TRBV19, the J gene TRBJ1-5; the D gene is possibly TRBD1 (6 bases). V lost 9 bases and J 8 bases, leaving 17 bases between the germline ends. Per the germline V gene, CDR1 is LNHDA and CDR2 is SQIVND (reference sequence). The CDR3 extends over 13 amino acids. For the CDR3, the DNA is TGTGCCAGCGGGAGACAGGTGTTTGAGCCCCAGCATTTT. Its translation is CASGRQVFEPQHF. Looking up the rest from reference TRBV19 and TRBJ1-5 gives the full variable domain: DGGITQSPKYLFRKEGQNVTLSCEQNLNHDAMYWYRQDPGQGLRLIYYSQIVNDFQKGDIAEGYSVSREKKESFPLTVTSAQKNPTAFYLCASGRQVFEPQHFGDGTRLSIL.

This clonotype was observed a few times. The chain combines TRBV12-5 with TRBJ2-5, with a possible D match to TRBD1 (5 bases). The CDR3 spans 11 residues. CDR1 is LGHNT, CDR2 FRNRAP, per germline. The V gene lost 3 bases and the J gene lost 14 bases, with 13 bases spanning the gap. Here the CDR3 DNA reads TGTGCTAGTGGTTTAGGACAAACCGGATACTTC. Amino acids: CASGLGQTGYF.

This clonotype was seen a few times. The chain links TRBV3-1 to TRBJ2-1; D is possibly TRBD2 (7 bases). CDR3 length: 18 amino acids. V was clipped by 6 bases and J by 6 bases, with 27 bases between them. CDR1 LGHDT and CDR2 YNNKEL come from the germline V gene (reference sequence). The CDR3 sequence: CASRGRRGRVSRCNEQFF. For the CDR3, the DNA is TGTGCCAGCAGGGGGCGGCGGGGGCGGGTTAGTCGATGCAATGAGCAGTTCTTC.

This clonotype was observed a handful of times. The V gene is TRBV11-3, the J gene TRBJ2-3; 7 positions match TRBD2. CDR1 is SGHNT, CDR2 YENEEA, per germline. The V gene end was trimmed by 1 base and the J gene end by 7 bases; junction bases not matched to a gene: 11. The CDR3 extends over 16 amino acids. The CDR3 spells CASSLVGGSGPNTQYF. For the CDR3, the DNA is TGTGCCAGCAGCTTAGTGGGGGGGAGCGGGCCTAATACGCAGTATTTT.

A few counts support this clonotype. The chain recombines TRBV2 with TRBJ2-7; maybe TRBD2 (7 bases). The CDR3 covers 13 residues. With 6 bases removed from V and 7 bases from J, the gap between germline ends came to 16 bases. Germline CDR1 reads SNHLY; CDR2 reads FYNNEI. The CDR3 region has the DNA TGTGCCAGCAGAGCCGGGGGGCTCGGGGAGCAGTACTTC. Translation gives CASRAGGLGEQYF.

The chain combines TRBV6-2 or TRBV6-3 with TRBJ2-7; TRBD1 matches at 10 bases. From germline, CDR1 is MNHEY and CDR2 SVGEGT. J gave up 7 bases and V 6 bases, and 9 bases lay outside the gene matches. The CDR3 runs to 14 residues. DNA of the CDR3: TGTGCCAGCAGGGGGACAGGGGCCTACGAGGAGCAGTACTTC. Protein sequence: CASRGTGAYEEQYF.